This TCR beta chain was documented in a study of STAT3 mutations in large granular lymphocyte leukemia. Study observations and caveats: TCR clonotype switching after therapy occurred in about 30% of the 18 patients. Persisting codominant clonotypes may have hidden a small pathogenic clone. Every T-cell large granular lymphocyte leukemia patient had at least one immunodominant TCR beta clonotype.

This clone was counted only a few times. The antigen remains unidentified. The table came from immunoSEQ multiplex PCR; TCRdb's copy has only in-frame clones and leaves some out. Found here are tens of thousands of clones, approximately 90% of them singletons; the top ten hold approximately 0.42%. Deletions cut 4 bases from V and 0 bases from J, with 7 bases between. CDR1 is MNHEY and CDR2 is SMNVEV in the germline V gene (reference sequence). The length of the CDR3 is 15 residues. Sequences were obtained from PBMCs. This clonotype was obtained from a human donor with T large granular lymphocyte leukemia. Some clones in this sample may be carry-over from other donors' samples. The rearrangement joins TRBV27 to TRBJ1-6; no clear D. The CDR3 coding sequence is TGTGCCAGCAGTTCCCAAAGCTCCTATAATTCACCCCTCCACTTT. Translating it yields CASSSQSSYNSPLHF.